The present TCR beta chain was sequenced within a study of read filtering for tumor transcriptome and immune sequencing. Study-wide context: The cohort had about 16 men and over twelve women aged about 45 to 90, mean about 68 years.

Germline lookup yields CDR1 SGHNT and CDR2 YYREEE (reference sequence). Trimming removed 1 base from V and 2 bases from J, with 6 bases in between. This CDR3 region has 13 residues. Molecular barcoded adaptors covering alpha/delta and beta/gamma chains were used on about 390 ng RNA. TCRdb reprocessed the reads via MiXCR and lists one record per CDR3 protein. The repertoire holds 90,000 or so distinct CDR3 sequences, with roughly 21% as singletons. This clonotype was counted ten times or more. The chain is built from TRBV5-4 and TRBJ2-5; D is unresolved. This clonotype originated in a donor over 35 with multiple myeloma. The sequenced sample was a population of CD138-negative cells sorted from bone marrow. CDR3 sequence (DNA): TGTGCCAGCAGCTTGCAGCTTCAAGAGACCCAGTACTTC. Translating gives CASSLQLQETQYF.